A single sample gave rise to the 10 T cell receptor beta chains below, sequenced in a study of T cells expressing NK-cell markers. From the 5' RACE reads, TCRdb lists one entry per CDR3 protein and no DNA. This sample's table reports 150,000 or so distinct CDR3 sequences. The sample consisted of blood T cells: a sorted CD56 or NKG2C T cell subset, CD4+ or CD8+ T cells, or bulk PBMC T cells (not recorded which). The receptors were sampled from a woman between 18 and 70 years old in good health.

The CDR3 loop reads CSVETSGGGEQYF. The chain joins TRBV29-1 to TRBJ2-7; TCRdb's D call, TRBD1, is unchecked because there is no DNA. The CDR3 consists of 13 residues. From germline, CDR1 is SQVTM and CDR2 ANQGSEA.

The chain couples TRBV4-2 to TRBJ1-2. CDR1 is LGHNA and CDR2 is YNFKEQ in the germline V gene. The CDR3 totals 13 residues. CDR3 region: CASSLRGRYGYTF.

The V gene is TRBV20-1, the J gene TRBJ2-7; without DNA, the TCRdb call of TRBD1 cannot be checked. Looked up from germline, CDR1 is DFQATT and CDR2 is SNEGSKA (reference sequence). The CDR3 has 14 amino acids. This chain's CDR3 is CSARVDSATYEQYF.

V is TRBV2 and J is TRBJ1-1. From germline, CDR1 is SNHLY and CDR2 FYNNEI. The CDR3 totals 12 residues. The CDR3 loop reads CASTGEDTEAFF.

The gene calls are TRBV29-1 and TRBJ2-7; TCRdb designates TRBD2, a call that cannot be tested without DNA. CDR1 SQVTM and CDR2 ANQGSEA come from the germline V gene. This CDR3 has 16 amino acids. CDR3 protein: CSVDFSGLAGVYEQYF.

This chain links TRBV25-1 with TRBJ1-5; the D gene TCRdb calls, TRBD1, cannot be checked with no DNA. The CDR3 is 14 amino acids. The germline gives CDR1 MGHDK, CDR2 SYGVNS. This CDR3 reads CASSARGHNQPQHF. Looking up the rest from reference TRBV25-1 and TRBJ1-5 gives the full variable domain: EADIYQTPRYLVIGTGKKITLECSQTMGHDKMYWYQQDPGMELHLIHYSYGVNSTEKGDLSSESTVSRIRTEHFPLTLESARPSHTSQYLCASSARGHNQPQHFGDGTRLSIL.

V is TRBV12-3 or TRBV12-4 and J is TRBJ2-4; TCRdb returns TRBD2, unconfirmable since there is no DNA. CDR3 length: 12 residues. CDR3 sequence: CASSLRKNIQYF.

The chain carries TRBV27 and TRBJ2-7. Germline CDR1 and CDR2: MNHEY and SMNVEV (reference sequence). CDR3 size: 13 residues. Here the CDR3 reads CASSLVRAYEQYF.

V is TRBV29-1 and J is TRBJ2-7; the D call from TCRdb, TRBD2, cannot be confirmed without DNA. Germline V gene sequence: CDR1 SQVTM, CDR2 ANQGSEA. The CDR3 extends over 16 amino acids. The CDR3 here is CSVEDRGRSVSYEQYF.

The rearrangement uses TRBV5-1 and TRBJ1-2. CDR3 length: 15 residues. Germline V gene lookup returns CDR1 SGHRS and CDR2 YFSETQ. The chain's CDR3 is CASSLAPEANYGYTF.